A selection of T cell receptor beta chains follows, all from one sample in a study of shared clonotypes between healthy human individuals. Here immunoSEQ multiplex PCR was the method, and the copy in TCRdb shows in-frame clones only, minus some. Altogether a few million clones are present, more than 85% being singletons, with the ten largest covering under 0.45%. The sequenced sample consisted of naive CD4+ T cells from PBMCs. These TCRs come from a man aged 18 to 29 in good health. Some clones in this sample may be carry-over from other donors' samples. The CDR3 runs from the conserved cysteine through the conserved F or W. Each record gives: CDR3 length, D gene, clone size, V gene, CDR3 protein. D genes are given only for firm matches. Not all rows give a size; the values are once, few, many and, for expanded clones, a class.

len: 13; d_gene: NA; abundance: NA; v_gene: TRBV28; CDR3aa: CASISTDHNEQFF
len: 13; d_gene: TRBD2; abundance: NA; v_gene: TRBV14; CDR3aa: CASSRLAADTQYF
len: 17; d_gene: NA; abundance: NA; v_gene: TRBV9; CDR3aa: CASTSNSLSFSTDTQYF
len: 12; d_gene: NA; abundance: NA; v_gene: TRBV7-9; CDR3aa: CASSFHQNGQFF
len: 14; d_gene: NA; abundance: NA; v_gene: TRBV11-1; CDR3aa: CASTPDLGYNEQFF
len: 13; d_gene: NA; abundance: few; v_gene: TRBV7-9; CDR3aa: CASSLAGGETQYF
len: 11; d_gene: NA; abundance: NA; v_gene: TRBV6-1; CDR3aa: CATYLEGGYTF
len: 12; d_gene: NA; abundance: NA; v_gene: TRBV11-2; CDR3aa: CASSLEASSQFF
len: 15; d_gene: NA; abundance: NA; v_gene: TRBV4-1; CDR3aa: CASSQDWGGNQPQHF
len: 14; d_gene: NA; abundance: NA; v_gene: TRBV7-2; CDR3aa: CASTQGAFTDTQYF
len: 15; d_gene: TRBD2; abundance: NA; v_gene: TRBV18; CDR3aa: CASSPQAGGPREQYF
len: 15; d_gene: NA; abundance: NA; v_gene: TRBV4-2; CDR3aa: CASSRIVADSYEQYF
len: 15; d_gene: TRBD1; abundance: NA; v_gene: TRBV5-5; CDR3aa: CASSLRDRRDQPQHF
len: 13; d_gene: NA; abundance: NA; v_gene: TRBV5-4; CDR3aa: CASSQGGTDTQYF
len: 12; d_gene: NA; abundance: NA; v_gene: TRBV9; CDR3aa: CASNPGLGAIYF
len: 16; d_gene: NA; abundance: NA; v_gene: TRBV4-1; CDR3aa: CASSQDFRGLTGELFF
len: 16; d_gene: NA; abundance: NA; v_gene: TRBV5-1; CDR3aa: CASSLATGTLQETQYF
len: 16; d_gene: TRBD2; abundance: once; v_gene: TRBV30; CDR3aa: CAWSGGTSGKVDTQYF
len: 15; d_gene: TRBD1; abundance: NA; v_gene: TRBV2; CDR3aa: CASSPGQGATGELFF
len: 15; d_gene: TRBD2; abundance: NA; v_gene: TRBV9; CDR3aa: CASSLLAGGTDTQYF
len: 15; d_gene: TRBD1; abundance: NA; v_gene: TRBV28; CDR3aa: CASRTQDRGGYGYTF
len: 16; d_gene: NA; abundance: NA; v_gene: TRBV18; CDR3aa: CASSPIGETSKNIQYF
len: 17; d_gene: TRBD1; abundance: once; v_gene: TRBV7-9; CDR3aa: CASSLFGTGTFTGELFF
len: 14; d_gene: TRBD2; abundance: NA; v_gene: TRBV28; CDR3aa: CASRGGLAINEQFF
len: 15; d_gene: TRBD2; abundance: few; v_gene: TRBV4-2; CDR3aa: CASSQDLAGGYEQYF
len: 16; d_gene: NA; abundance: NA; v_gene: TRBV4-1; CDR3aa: CASSPSPFTGSGGYTF